This TCR beta chain was sequenced for a study of PD-1 blockade in mismatch repair-deficient tumors (dated by TCRdb to about 2017). Regarding the study in general: The trial enrolled fewer than 90 consecutive patients with roughly twelve mismatch repair-deficient cancer types between late 2013 and September 2016, all previously treated and progressing. Tumor-associated T cell clones in the peripheral blood of patients responding to PD-1 blockade were tracked using deep sequencing of TCR CDR3 regions. Paper-wide results and their limitations: Rapid expansion after pembrolizumab followed by contraction, generally before radiologic responses, was shown by tumor-resident clones, which were often undetectable in blood before treatment.

Trimming at the junction amounts to 7 bases on V and 1 base on J, and the germline ends lie 10 bases apart. The CDR3 starts with the cysteine, ends with the phenylalanine, and has 13 residues. The read is trimmed to its CDR3 DNA, 39 bases read in frame from base 1. The germline V gene encodes CDR1 MNHNS and CDR2 SASEGT. Mismatch repair deficiency was established in every enrolled patient by polymerase chain reaction or immunohistochemistry. TCR sequencing was performed for a few patients who responded to pembrolizumab therapy. In the phase II trial, pembrolizumab PD-1 blockade was tested prospectively in advanced mismatch repair-deficient cancers, no matter which tissue of origin the cancers came from. Peripheral blood T cell samples were collected serially, before PD-1 blockade began and at several time points afterward. The timing of each blood sample was reported as weeks after the first dose of pembrolizumab.

The library was built by means of the immunoSEQ multiplex PCR assay. TCRdb mirrors the immuneACCESS table, restricted to in-frame sequences. Some clones are absent from its copies; in checked studies, under half trace to an unresolved V gene, and the reason for the others is unknown. This sample is represented by some 85,000 clones; about four fifths of them were singletons. The ten biggest clones cover around 5.5% of the sample. Only a few counts were recorded for this clone. Its antigen has not been determined. No per-base quality is available; no much larger clone lies one base away. The sequence came from an adult with mismatch repair-deficient cancer. This chain is built from TRBV6-1 and TRBJ1-1; too little of a D gene remains to name it. Sequencing used peripheral blood, obtained 44 weeks after starting pembrolizumab. This receptor carries the CDR3 CASTVGGNTEAFF. The nucleotide sequence is TGTGCCAGCACCGTCGGAGGGAACACTGAAGCTTTCTTT.